Shown below are 17 T cell receptor beta chains from a single sample sequenced in a study of T cell responses to AZD1222 COVID-19 vaccine. Profiled with immunoSEQ multiplex PCR; TCRdb holds only in-frame clones, not every one. The sample yields 56,000 or so clones, 70% to 80% seen once. This sample comprised peripheral blood, obtained 28 days after the second AZD1222 dose. Receptors were obtained from an adult who received the AZD1222 COVID-19 vaccine.

The CDR3 bases are TGTGCCAGCAGCGGACTAGCGCGGCAAGAGACCCAGTACTTC. Protein product: CASSGLARQETQYF. The V call is TRBV6-2 or TRBV6-3, the J call TRBJ2-5, with 9 bases aligning to TRBD2. This CDR3 is 14 amino acids long. Trimming at V came to 6 bases and at J to 2 bases, leaving 4 bases not matched to a gene. CDR1 is MNHEY and CDR2 is SVGEGT in the germline V gene.

The chain links TRBV18 to TRBJ2-7; D is tentatively TRBD1 or TRBD2 (5 bases each). Trimming pared 2 bases from V and 3 bases from J, leaving 11 bases between. This CDR3 comprises 14 residues. CDR1 is KGHSH, CDR2 LQKENI, per germline. This CDR3 reads CASSPGGSVYEQYV. In nucleotides, the CDR3 is TGTGCCAGCTCACCAGGGGGTTCGGTCTACGAGCAGTACGTC.

The chain couples TRBV10-2 to TRBJ1-1, with no clear D. The CDR3 extends over 12 amino acids. Germline loops: CDR1 WSHSY, CDR2 SAAADI. V shed 4 bases and J shed 4 bases, with 7 bases lying between them. CDR3 coding DNA: TGCGCCAGCAGTGTTGAGGGCACTGAAGCTTTCTTT. Translated: CASSVEGTEAFF.

The chain recombines TRBV19 with TRBJ1-6, with TRBD1 identical over 8 bases. CDR3 length: 16 amino acids. J lost 5 bases, V lost 6 bases, and 9 bases had no gene match. Germline CDR1 reads LNHDA; CDR2 reads SQIVND (reference sequence). CDR3 sequence (DNA): TGTGCCAGTAGCTCCCCACAGGGGGTGAATAATTCACCCCTCCACTTT. Protein sequence: CASSSPQGVNNSPLHF. Combining the CDR3 with reference TRBV19 and TRBJ1-6 gives the whole variable domain DGGITQSPKYLFRKEGQNVTLSCEQNLNHDAMYWYRQDPGQGLRLIYYSQIVNDFQKGDIAEGYSVSREKKESFPLTVTSAQKNPTAFYLCASSSPQGVNNSPLHFGNGTRLTVT.

This clone turned up a few times. The rearrangement uses TRBV7-2 and TRBJ1-3, with D maybe TRBD1 (5 bases). In germline, CDR1 is SGHTA, CDR2 FQGNSA. This CDR3 comprises 14 residues. With 5 bases removed from V and 1 base from J, the gap between germline ends came to 9 bases. The CDR3 sequence: CASSLDRSGNTIYF. CDR3 DNA sequence: TGTGCCAGCAGCCTTGACAGATCTGGAAACACCATATATTTT.

The V and J genes are TRBV6-2 or TRBV6-3 and TRBJ1-3; D is possibly TRBD1 (5 bases). Trimming removed 3 bases at V and 4 bases at J, with 7 bases between. This CDR3 has 13 amino acids. The V gene's germline CDR1 is MNHEY and CDR2 SVGEGT. The CDR3 here is CASSYSGGNTIYF. The CDR3 DNA reads as TGTGCCAGCAGTTATTCAGGGGGAAACACCATATATTTT.

There are a few counts of this clone. The chain recombines TRBV11-3 with TRBJ2-1; the match to TRBD2 covers 11 bases. CDR3 length: 15 residues. CDR1 is SGHNT, CDR2 YENEEA, per germline. V dropped 5 bases and J dropped 7; count of bases not matched to a gene: 7. In DNA form, the CDR3 reads TGTGCCAGCAGCCGGGCTAGCGGGGGGCGGAATGAGCAGTTCTTC. Its translation is CASSRASGGRNEQFF.

This clone was seen once. The V gene is TRBV28, the J gene TRBJ1-5; TRBD1 matches 8 bases. The CDR3 is 15 amino acids. Per the germline V gene, CDR1 is MDHEN and CDR2 is SYDVKM. The J segment lost 7 bases and the V segment lost 4 bases, leaving 9 bases of the junction unmatched. In DNA form, the CDR3 reads TGTGCCAGCAGTTCCCCAGGGGGCGAAGGGCAGCCCCAGCATTTT. Translated, it gives CASSSPGGEGQPQHF.

The J gene is TRBJ1-2, the V gene TRBV27, with D maybe TRBD1 (6 bases). The CDR3 spans 15 residues. Deletions cut 2 bases from V and 2 bases from J, with 12 bases between. Germline assignment: CDR1 MNHEY and CDR2 SMNVEV (reference sequence). DNA of the CDR3: TGTGCCAGCAGTTTAGGGCCAGGGGCGAACTATGGCTACACCTTC. Its translation: CASSLGPGANYGYTF.

J is TRBJ2-5 and V is TRBV5-4; no definite D call. The germline V gene has CDR1 SGHNT and CDR2 YYREEE (reference sequence). The CDR3 is 13 amino acids. Trimming removed 0 bases at V and 4 bases at J, with 7 bases between. The DNA of the CDR3 is TGTGCCAGCAGCTTGGTGGAGAGAGAGACCCAGTACTTC. Its translation is CASSLVERETQYF.

This rearrangement joins TRBV7-9 to TRBJ1-2; D not certain. The germline gives CDR1 SEHNR, CDR2 FQNEAQ (reference sequence). V lost 4 bases, J lost 5 bases, and 8 bases lay in between. This CDR3 has 12 amino acids. As DNA, the CDR3 is TGTGCCAGCAGCTCCGGCGGGTATGGCTACACCTTC. Its protein is CASSSGGYGYTF.

The chain has TRBV30 and TRBJ2-1; 9 nucleotides match TRBD2. The V gene end was trimmed by 1 base and the J gene end by 3 bases; junction bases not matched to a gene: 4. Germline-derived CDR1 and CDR2 are GTSNPN and SVGIG (reference sequence). The length of the CDR3 is 15 residues. For the CDR3, the DNA is TGTGCCTGGAGTGCCACTAGCGGGCTCTACAATGAGCAGTTCTTC. As protein: CAWSATSGLYNEQFF. The full variable domain, rest sourced from reference TRBV30 and TRBJ2-1, is SQTIHQWPATLVQPVGSPLSLECTVEGTSNPNLYWYRQAAGRGLQLLFYSVGIGQISSEVPQNLSASRPQDRQFILSSKKLLLSDSGFYLCAWSATSGLYNEQFFGPGTRLTVL.

V gene TRBV18 combines with J gene TRBJ2-3; 7 bases align to TRBD1. Germline trimming cut 3 bases from V and 3 bases from J; bases unmatched to any gene: 6. The CDR3 spans 15 residues. The V gene's germline CDR1 is KGHSH and CDR2 LQKENI. The CDR3 DNA is TGTGCCAGCTCACCGGACAGGTCCATAACAGATACGCAGTATTTT. This translates into CASSPDRSITDTQYF.

This clone rates as medium-sized. V and J are TRBV6-2 or TRBV6-3 and TRBJ2-7; 9 bases are shared with TRBD1. Looked up from germline, CDR1 is MNHEY and CDR2 is SVGEGT. J was trimmed by 1 base and V by 5 bases; bases with no gene match: 6. This CDR3 spans 15 amino acids. CDR3 coding DNA: TGTGCCAGCAGTCGTGGACAGGGGCCGTCCTACGAGCAGTACTTC. Translating it yields CASSRGQGPSYEQYF.

This clone was recorded once. The chain couples TRBV19 to TRBJ2-4, with D possibly matching TRBD1 (5 bases). V was trimmed by 3 bases and J by 6 bases, leaving 18 bases between them. The CDR3 runs to 16 residues. The germline gives CDR1 LNHDA, CDR2 SQIVND (reference sequence). The CDR3: CASSIRRTAQGNIQYF. CDR3 DNA: TGTGCCAGTAGTATCCGACGAACCGCCCAGGGAAACATTCAGTACTTC.

This chain uses TRBV28 with TRBJ2-3, with a tentative D call TRBD2 (6 bases). Germline loops: CDR1 MDHEN, CDR2 SYDVKM. Trimming shortened V by 7 bases and J by 0 bases, and 8 bases separated the two germline ends. The CDR3 is 13 amino acids. The CDR3 loop is CASKDYSTDTQYF. CDR3 coding DNA: TGTGCCAGCAAGGACTATAGCACAGATACGCAGTATTTT.

The V and J genes are TRBV4-1 and TRBJ2-4; 7 bases are a match to TRBD2. CDR1 MGHRA and CDR2 YSYEKL come from the germline V gene. With 0 bases clipped from V and 0 bases from J, the junction kept 11 bases outside the gene matches. The CDR3 contains 19 residues. CDR3 region: CASSQDPGTTALAKNIQYF. DNA for the CDR3: TGCGCCAGCAGCCAAGACCCCGGGACTACCGCACTAGCCAAAAACATTCAGTACTTC.